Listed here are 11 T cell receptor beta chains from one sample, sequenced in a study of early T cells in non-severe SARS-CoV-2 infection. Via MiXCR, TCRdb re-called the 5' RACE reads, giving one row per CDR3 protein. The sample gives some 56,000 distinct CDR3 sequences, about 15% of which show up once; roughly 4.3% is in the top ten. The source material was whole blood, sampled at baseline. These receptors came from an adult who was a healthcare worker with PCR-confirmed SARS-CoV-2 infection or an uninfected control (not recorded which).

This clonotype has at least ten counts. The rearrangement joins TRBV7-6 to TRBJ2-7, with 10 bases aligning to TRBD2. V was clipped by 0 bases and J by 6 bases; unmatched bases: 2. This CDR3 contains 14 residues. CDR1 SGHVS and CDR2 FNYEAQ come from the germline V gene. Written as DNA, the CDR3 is TGTGCCAGCAGCTTAGCGCGGACTAGCGGCGAGCAGTACTTC. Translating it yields CASSLARTSGEQYF.

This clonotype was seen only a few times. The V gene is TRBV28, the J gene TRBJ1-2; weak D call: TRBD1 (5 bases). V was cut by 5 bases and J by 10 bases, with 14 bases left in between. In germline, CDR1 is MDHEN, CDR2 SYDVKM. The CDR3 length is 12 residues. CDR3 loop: CASSLPGLDYTF. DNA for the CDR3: TGTGCCAGCAGTCTCCCAGGGCTTGACTACACCTTC.

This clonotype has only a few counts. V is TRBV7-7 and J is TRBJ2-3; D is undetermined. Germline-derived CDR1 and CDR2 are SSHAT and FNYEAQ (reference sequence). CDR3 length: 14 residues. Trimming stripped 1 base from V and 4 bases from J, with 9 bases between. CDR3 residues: CASSLGIMSDTQYF. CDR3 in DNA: TGTGCCAGCAGCTTAGGCATCATGTCAGATACGCAGTATTTT.

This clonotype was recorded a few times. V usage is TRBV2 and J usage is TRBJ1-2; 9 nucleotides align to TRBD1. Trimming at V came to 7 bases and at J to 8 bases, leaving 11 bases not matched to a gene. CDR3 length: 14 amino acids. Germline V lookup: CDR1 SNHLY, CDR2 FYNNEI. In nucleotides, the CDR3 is TGTGCCAGCACCCCGGCCGGGACAGGGAGAGGCTACACCTTC. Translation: CASTPAGTGRGYTF.

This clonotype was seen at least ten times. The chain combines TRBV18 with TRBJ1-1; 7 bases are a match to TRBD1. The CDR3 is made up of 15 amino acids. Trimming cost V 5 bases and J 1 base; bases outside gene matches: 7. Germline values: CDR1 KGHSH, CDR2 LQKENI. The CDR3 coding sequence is TGTGCCAGCTCAGCAACTACAGGGGCGAACACTGAAGCTTTCTTT. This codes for CASSATTGANTEAFF.

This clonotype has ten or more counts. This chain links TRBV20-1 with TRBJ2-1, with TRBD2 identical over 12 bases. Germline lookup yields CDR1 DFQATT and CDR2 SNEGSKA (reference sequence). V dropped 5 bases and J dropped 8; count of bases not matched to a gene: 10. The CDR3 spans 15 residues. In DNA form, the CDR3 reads TGCAGTGCTGGGCAGACTAGCGGGAGAAAGGATGAGCAGTTCTTC. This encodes CSAGQTSGRKDEQFF.

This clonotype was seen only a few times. In nucleotides, the CDR3 is TGCAGTGCTAGAGGAGGAAGCGAGCGGAGCACAGATACGCAGTATTTT. Protein sequence: CSARGGSERSTDTQYF. This chain connects TRBV20-1 to TRBJ2-3; possible D gene TRBD2, 5 bases. Germline V gene lookup returns CDR1 DFQATT and CDR2 SNEGSKA (reference sequence). This CDR3 has 16 amino acids. Trimming left V 1 base short and J 0 bases short, with 14 bases between.

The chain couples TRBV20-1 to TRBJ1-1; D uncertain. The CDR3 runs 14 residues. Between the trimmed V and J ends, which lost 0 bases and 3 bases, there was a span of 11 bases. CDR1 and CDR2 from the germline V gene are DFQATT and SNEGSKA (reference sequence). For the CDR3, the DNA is TGCAGTGCTAGAGACCGCTATAGCTACACTGAAGCTTTCTTT. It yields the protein CSARDRYSYTEAFF.

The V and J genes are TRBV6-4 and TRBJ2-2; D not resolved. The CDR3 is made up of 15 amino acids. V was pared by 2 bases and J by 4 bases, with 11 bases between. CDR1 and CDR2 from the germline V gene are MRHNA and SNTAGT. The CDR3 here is CASSDHSVGTGELFF. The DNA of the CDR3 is TGTGCCAGCAGTGACCACAGTGTAGGCACCGGGGAGCTGTTTTTT.

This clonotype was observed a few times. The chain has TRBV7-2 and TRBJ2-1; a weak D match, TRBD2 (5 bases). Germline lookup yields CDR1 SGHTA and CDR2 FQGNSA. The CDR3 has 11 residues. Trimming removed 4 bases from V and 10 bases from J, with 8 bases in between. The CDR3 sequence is CASSSDYEQFF. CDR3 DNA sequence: TGTGCCAGCAGCTCCGACTACGAGCAGTTCTTC.

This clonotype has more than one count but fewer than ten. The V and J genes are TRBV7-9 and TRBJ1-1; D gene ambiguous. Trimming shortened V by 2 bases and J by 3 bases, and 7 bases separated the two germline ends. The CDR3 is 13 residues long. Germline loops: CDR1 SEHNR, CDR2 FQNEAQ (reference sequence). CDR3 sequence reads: CASSLSVDTEAFF. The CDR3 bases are TGTGCCAGCAGCTTATCGGTGGACACTGAAGCTTTCTTT.